This TCR beta chain derives from a study of shared clonotypes between healthy human individuals. This CDR3 spans 13 amino acids. The germline V gene has CDR1 MDHEN and CDR2 SYDVKM. Measured with immunoSEQ multiplex PCR; TCRdb has only the in-frame clones, and not every one. Here the sample spans 550,000 to 750,000 clones, around 95% being singletons. CD45RO-negative cells were positively selected for CCR7, leaving out terminally differentiated effector memory CD45RA+ cells. In the case of this clone: This specimen includes other DNA sequences encoding the same CDR3.

The sequence came from a woman younger than 45 in good health. The V gene is TRBV28, the J gene TRBJ2-5; TRBD1 or TRBD2 may be the D gene (5 bases each). The DNA end favors TRBJ2-7, so the J call may be wrong. The sample consisted of naive CD8+ T cells sorted from blood. CDR3 bases: TGTGCCAGCAGTCTGGGGACGGGGTACGAGCAGTACTTC. It codes for CASSLGTGYEQYF.